This passage covers 8 T cell receptor beta chains from one sample sequenced in a study of T cell clonotyping in hematopoietic cell transplantation. Profiling relied on immunoSEQ multiplex PCR, and the TCRdb table lists in-frame clones only, not all of them. Here the sample spans about 41,000 clones, approximately 95% being singletons. Sequenced input: peripheral blood mononuclear cells. The receptors here all came from a man aged 30 to 39 in good health. Some clones in this sample may be carry-over from other donors' samples.

This chain links TRBV6-5 with TRBJ1-1, with TRBD1 as a possible D gene (6 bases). The ends were cut back, 7 bases at V and 5 bases at J, with 14 bases in the middle. The germline CDR1 and CDR2 sequences are MNHEY and SVGAGI. The CDR3 is made up of 13 amino acids. The CDR3: CASTQARGTEAFF. Here the CDR3 DNA reads TGTGCCAGCACCCAAGCCAGGGGAACTGAAGCTTTCTTT.

On this clone itself: The junction shows a germline mismatch at one end, possibly a read error. The chain is built from TRBV7-7 and TRBJ2-2, with D unresolved. Germline V CDR1 and CDR2: SSHAT, FNYEAQ (reference sequence). This CDR3 is built from 16 residues. The CDR3 nucleotides are TGTGCTAGCAGCTTGGGAAGAAAGGTGGTCACCGGGGAGCTGTTTTTT. This gives the protein CASSLGRKVVTGELFF.

The V call is TRBV14, the J call TRBJ2-2; 7 bases align to TRBD1. V gave up 5 bases and J gave up 6 bases; unmatched junction bases: 3. This CDR3 comprises 13 residues. CDR1 and CDR2 from the germline V gene are SGHDN and FVKESK. DNA of the CDR3: TGTGCCAGCAGCTTACAGGGGTCCGGGGAGCTGTTTTTT. Its translation is CASSLQGSGELFF.

The chain combines TRBV5-1 with TRBJ2-7; D tentatively reads TRBD1 or TRBD2 (5 bases each). Germline CDR1 and CDR2: SGHRS and YFSETQ. The CDR3 covers 14 residues. Trimming removed 0 bases from V and 2 bases from J, with 9 bases in between. The CDR3 spells CASSLGEGPYEQYF. The CDR3 DNA sequence: TGCGCCAGCAGCTTGGGAGAGGGGCCCTACGAGCAGTACTTC.

On this clone: Other DNA sequences in the same sample also yield this CDR3. This rearrangement joins TRBV27 to TRBJ2-4, with 8 bases identical to TRBD2. Trimming cost V 0 bases and J 6 bases; bases outside gene matches: 4. The CDR3 totals 15 residues. From germline, CDR1 is MNHEY and CDR2 SMNVEV (reference sequence). This CDR3 is CASSLSGLAGNIQYF. Written as DNA, the CDR3 is TGTGCCAGCAGTTTATCCGGACTAGCAGGAAACATTCAGTACTTC.

The V gene is TRBV7-2, the J gene TRBJ2-3; 9 bases map to TRBD2. J lost 3 bases, V lost 2 bases, and 6 bases had no gene match. The V gene's germline CDR1 is SGHTA and CDR2 FQGNSA. The CDR3 contains 16 residues. CDR3 in amino acids: CASSLYGGGATDTQYF. The DNA of the CDR3 is TGTGCCAGCAGCTTATATGGCGGGGGGGCGACAGATACGCAGTATTTT.

This sequence joins TRBV30 and TRBJ1-5, with no clear D. Germline-derived CDR1 and CDR2 are GTSNPN and SVGIG (reference sequence). The CDR3 consists of 14 residues. Trimming removed 0 bases from V and 4 bases from J, with 10 bases in between. The CDR3 DNA follows: TGTGCCTGGAGTGTAGCCCGATTAAATCAGCCCCAGCATTTT. Its protein is CAWSVARLNQPQHF.

The chain uses TRBV6-1 and TRBJ1-2, with D perhaps matching TRBD1 (5 bases). Germline lookup yields CDR1 MNHNS and CDR2 SASEGT. There are 14 residues in the CDR3. Trimming stripped 5 bases from V and 4 bases from J, with 14 bases between. The CDR3 is CASSQDRQSYGYTF. The CDR3, as DNA: TGTGCCAGCAGTCAGGATAGACAGAGCTATGGCTACACCTTC.